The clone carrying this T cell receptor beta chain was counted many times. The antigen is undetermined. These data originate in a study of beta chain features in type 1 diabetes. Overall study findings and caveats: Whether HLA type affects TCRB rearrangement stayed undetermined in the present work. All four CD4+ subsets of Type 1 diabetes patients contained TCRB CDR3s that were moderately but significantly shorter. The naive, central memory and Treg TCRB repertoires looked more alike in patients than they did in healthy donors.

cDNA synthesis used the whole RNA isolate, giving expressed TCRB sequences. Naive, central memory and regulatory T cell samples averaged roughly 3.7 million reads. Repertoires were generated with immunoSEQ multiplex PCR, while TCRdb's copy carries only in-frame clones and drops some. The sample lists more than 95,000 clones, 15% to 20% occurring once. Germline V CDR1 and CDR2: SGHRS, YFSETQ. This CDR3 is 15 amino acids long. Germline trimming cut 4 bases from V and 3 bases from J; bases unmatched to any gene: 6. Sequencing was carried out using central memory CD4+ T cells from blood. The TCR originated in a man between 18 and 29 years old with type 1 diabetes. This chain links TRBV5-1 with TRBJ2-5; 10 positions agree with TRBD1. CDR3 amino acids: CASSDYGTGEETQYF. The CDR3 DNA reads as TGCGCCAGCAGCGACTACGGGACAGGGGAAGAGACCCAGTACTTC.